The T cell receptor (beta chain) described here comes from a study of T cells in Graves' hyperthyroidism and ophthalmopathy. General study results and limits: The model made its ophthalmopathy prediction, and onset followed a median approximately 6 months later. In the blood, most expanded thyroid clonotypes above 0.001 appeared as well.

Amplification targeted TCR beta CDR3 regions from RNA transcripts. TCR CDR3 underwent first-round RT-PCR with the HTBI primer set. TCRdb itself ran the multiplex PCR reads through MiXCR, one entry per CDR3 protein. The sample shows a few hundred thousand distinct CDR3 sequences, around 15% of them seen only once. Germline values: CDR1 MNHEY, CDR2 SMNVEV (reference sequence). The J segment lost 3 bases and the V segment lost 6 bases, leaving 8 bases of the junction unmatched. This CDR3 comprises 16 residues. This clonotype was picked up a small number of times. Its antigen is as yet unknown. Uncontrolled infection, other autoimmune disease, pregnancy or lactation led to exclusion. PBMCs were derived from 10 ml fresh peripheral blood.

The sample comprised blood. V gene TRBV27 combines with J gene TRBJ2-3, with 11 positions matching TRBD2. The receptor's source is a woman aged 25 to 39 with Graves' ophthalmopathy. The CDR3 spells CASRSSSGRTTDTQYF. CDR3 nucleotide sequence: TGTGCCAGCAGGTCTTCTAGCGGGAGGACAACAGATACGCAGTATTTT.